Below are 8 T cell receptor beta chains sequenced from a single sample in a study of a mutant IDH1 vaccine in newly diagnosed glioma. The method was immunoSEQ multiplex PCR; TCRdb's version includes in-frame clones alone and lacks a portion of them. The sample carries 60,000 to 75,000 clones, more than 80% recorded once. The time point denotes: week 11, during vaccination. Doses consisted of 300 ug of mutant IDH1 20-mer peptide each, paired with topical imiquimod. Which antigens these TCRs recognize remains unknown. The sequencing here drew on PBMCs, taken from a glioma patient whose treatment included an IDH1 peptide vaccine. These receptor sequences come from a man aged 25 to 40 with glioma.

This rearrangement joins TRBV7-9 to TRBJ2-1, with 7 bases aligning to TRBD2. V trimming: 2 bases; J trimming: 5 bases; junction bases outside the gene matches: 3. Per germline, CDR1 SEHNR and CDR2 FQNEAQ (reference sequence). The CDR3 totals 14 residues. The CDR3 region is CASSLRGGNNEQFF. The CDR3 nucleotides read TGTGCCAGCAGCTTACGGGGAGGGAACAATGAGCAGTTCTTC.

With respect to this clone: A junction end diverges from the germline sequence, so it may reflect a read error. The rearrangement links TRBV20-1 to TRBJ1-1; D gene unclear. From germline, CDR1 is DFQATT and CDR2 SNEGSKA (reference sequence). The CDR3 is 11 residues long. The DNA of the CDR3 is TGCAGTGCTCGAGAAAACACTGAAGCTTTCTTT. Amino acids: CSARENTEAFF.

V and J are TRBV4-1 and TRBJ1-3, with TRBD1 matching 7 bases. Germline-derived CDR1 and CDR2 are MGHRA and YSYEKL. V trimming: 0 bases; J trimming: 4 bases; junction bases outside the gene matches: 12. CDR3 length equals 18 residues. CDR3 sequence: CASSQDQPNRGRGNTIYF. CDR3 in DNA: TGCGCCAGCAGCCAAGATCAACCAAACAGGGGCCGGGGAAACACCATATATTTT.

This clone was seen more than once but under ten times. The chain couples TRBV28 to TRBJ2-5, with TRBD2 matching 8 bases. The J segment lost 5 bases and the V segment lost 4 bases, leaving 12 bases of the junction unmatched. From germline, CDR1 is MDHEN and CDR2 SYDVKM. The CDR3 has 16 residues. CDR3 sequence: CASSYSATGGVETQYF. The CDR3 DNA sequence: TGTGCCAGCAGTTACTCAGCCACGGGAGGGGTGGAGACCCAGTACTTC.

The J gene is TRBJ2-1, the V gene TRBV10-3; 9 nucleotides agree with TRBD1. The CDR3 spans 17 residues. After removal of 3 bases from V and 1 base from J, the junction contained 7 bases not matched to a gene. In germline, CDR1 is ENHRY, CDR2 SYGVKD. The CDR3 DNA follows: TGTGCCATCAGTGACCCCAGGGACAGGGAATCCTACAATGAGCAGTTCTTC. This encodes CAISDPRDRESYNEQFF.

The chain uses TRBV5-1 and TRBJ2-1; weak D call: TRBD1 (6 bases). V lost 1 base and J lost 7, with 12 bases in between. Germline lookup yields CDR1 SGHRS and CDR2 YFSETQ. The CDR3 contains 14 residues. The DNA of the CDR3 is TGCGCCAGCAGCTTGTTCCCAGGGGTGAATGAGCAGTTCTTC. The encoded protein is CASSLFPGVNEQFF.

V gene TRBV30 combines with J gene TRBJ2-3; the match to TRBD2 covers 10 bases. CDR1 is GTSNPN, CDR2 SVGIG, per germline (reference sequence). Germline trimming cut 0 bases from V and 3 bases from J; bases unmatched to any gene: 15. There are 19 residues in the CDR3. The CDR3 sequence is CAWSVYTGDLLAGTDTQYF. The CDR3 bases are TGTGCCTGGAGTGTATATACAGGGGACCTACTAGCGGGGACAGATACGCAGTATTTT.

V usage is TRBV5-1 and J usage is TRBJ2-5; the D gene could be TRBD1 or TRBD2 (5 bases each). Per germline, CDR1 SGHRS and CDR2 YFSETQ. Trimming left V 2 bases short and J 1 base short, with 6 bases between. The CDR3 consists of 13 residues. The CDR3 reads CASSFGAQETQYF. In nucleotides, the CDR3 is TGCGCCAGCAGCTTCGGGGCCCAAGAGACCCAGTACTTC.